These 4 T cell receptor beta chains came from one sample sequenced in a study of T cells in Graves' hyperthyroidism and ophthalmopathy. Amplified TCR beta CDR3 regions came from RNA transcripts. First-round RT-PCR of the TCR CDR3 relied on the HTBI primer set. TCRdb processed the multiplex PCR reads anew with MiXCR; each CDR3 protein has one entry. The table records roughly 200,000 distinct CDR3 sequences, around 20% of them present only once. Input material: blood. These receptors all stem from a middle-aged man with Graves' hyperthyroidism.

This chain joins TRBV5-8 and TRBJ1-4, with D perhaps matching TRBD1 (6 bases). Trimming removed 4 bases at V and 3 bases at J, with 13 bases between. Looked up from germline, CDR1 is SGHTS and CDR2 is YDEGEE. The CDR3 totals 15 residues. The CDR3 protein is CASSPGGAANEKLFF. The CDR3 region has the DNA TGTGCCAGCAGCCCTGGGGGGGCGGCTAATGAAAAACTGTTTTTT.

The rearrangement joins TRBV7-3 to TRBJ2-3; possible D gene TRBD2, 6 bases. The germline V gene has CDR1 SGHTA and CDR2 FQGTGA. CDR3 size: 15 residues. Trimming cost V 8 bases and J 0 bases, with 15 bases left between them. CDR3 sequence reads: CASSGSRESTDTQYF. CDR3 nucleotides: TGTGCCAGCTCGGGTTCGCGGGAAAGCACAGATACGCAGTATTTT.

The CDR3 DNA is TGTGCCAGCAGTTTGTCAGGGGGCGCCGGCAATCAGCCCCAGCATTTT. Encoded protein: CASSLSGGAGNQPQHF. The chain carries TRBV6-1 and TRBJ1-5; 8 bases map to TRBD1. The V gene's germline CDR1 is MNHNS and CDR2 SASEGT. The CDR3 is made up of 16 amino acids. V gave up 5 bases and J gave up 2 bases; unmatched junction bases: 8.

This clonotype was seen a few times. The chain links TRBV27 to TRBJ2-3, with TRBD2 matching over 9 bases. In germline, CDR1 is MNHEY, CDR2 SMNVEV (reference sequence). This CDR3 comprises 16 residues. J was trimmed by 1 base and V by 5 bases; bases with no gene match: 7. As DNA, the CDR3 is TGTGCCAGCAGTGCGCGGGCTAGCGGGGGCACAGATACGCAGTATTTT. It codes for CASSARASGGTDTQYF.